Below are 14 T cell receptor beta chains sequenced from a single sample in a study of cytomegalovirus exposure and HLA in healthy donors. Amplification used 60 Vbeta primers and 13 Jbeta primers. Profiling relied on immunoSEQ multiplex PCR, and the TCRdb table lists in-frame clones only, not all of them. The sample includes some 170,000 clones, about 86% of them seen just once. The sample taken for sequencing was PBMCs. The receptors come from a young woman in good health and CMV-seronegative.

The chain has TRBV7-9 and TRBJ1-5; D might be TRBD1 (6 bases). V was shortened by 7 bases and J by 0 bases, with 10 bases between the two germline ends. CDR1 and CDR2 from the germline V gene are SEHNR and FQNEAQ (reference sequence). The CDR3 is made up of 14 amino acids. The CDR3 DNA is TGTGCCAGCAACAGGGTTGGTAGCAATCAGCCCCAGCATTTT. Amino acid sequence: CASNRVGSNQPQHF.

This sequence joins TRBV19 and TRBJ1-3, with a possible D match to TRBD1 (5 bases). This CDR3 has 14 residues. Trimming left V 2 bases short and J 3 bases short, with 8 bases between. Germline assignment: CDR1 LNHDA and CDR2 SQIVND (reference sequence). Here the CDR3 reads CASSIQGLGNTIYF. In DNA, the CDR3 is TGTGCCAGTAGTATACAGGGCCTTGGAAACACCATATATTTT.

The DNA for the CDR3 is TGTGCCAGTAGTAAACGGACTAGCGGGGGGAACACCGGGGAGCTGTTTTTT. Amino acids: CASSKRTSGGNTGELFF. The chain carries TRBV19 and TRBJ2-2; 13 nucleotides match TRBD2. J was trimmed by 1 base and V by 4 bases; bases with no gene match: 3. The length of the CDR3 is 17 residues. Germline V gene data show CDR1 as LNHDA and CDR2 as SQIVND (reference sequence).

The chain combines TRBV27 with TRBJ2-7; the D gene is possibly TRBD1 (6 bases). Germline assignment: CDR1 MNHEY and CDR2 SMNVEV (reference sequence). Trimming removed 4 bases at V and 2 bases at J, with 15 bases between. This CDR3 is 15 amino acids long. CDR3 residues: CASSSLADRTYEQYF. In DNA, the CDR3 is TGTGCCAGCAGTTCTCTGGCGGACAGAACCTACGAGCAGTACTTC.

CDR3 loop: CASSQDRAKNIQYF. CDR3 nucleotide sequence: TGCGCCAGCAGCCAAGATCGGGCCAAAAACATTCAGTACTTC. The V and J genes are TRBV4-3 and TRBJ2-4; D gene unclear. CDR3 length: 14 residues. V was trimmed by 0 bases and J by 1 base, leaving 4 bases between them. From germline, CDR1 is LGHNA and CDR2 YSLEER.

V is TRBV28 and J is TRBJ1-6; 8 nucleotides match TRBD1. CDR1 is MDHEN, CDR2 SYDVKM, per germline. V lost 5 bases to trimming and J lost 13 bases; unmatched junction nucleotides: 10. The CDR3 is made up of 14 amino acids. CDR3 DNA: TGTGCCAGCAGTACGACAGGGGTCTTCAGGCCCCTCCACTTT. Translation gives CASSTTGVFRPLHF. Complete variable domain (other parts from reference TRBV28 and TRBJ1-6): DVKVTQSSRYLVKRTGEKVFLECVQDMDHENMFWYRQDPGLGLRLIYFSYDVKMKEKGDIPEGYSVSREKKERFSLILESASTNQTSMYLCASSTTGVFRPLHFGNGTRLTVT.

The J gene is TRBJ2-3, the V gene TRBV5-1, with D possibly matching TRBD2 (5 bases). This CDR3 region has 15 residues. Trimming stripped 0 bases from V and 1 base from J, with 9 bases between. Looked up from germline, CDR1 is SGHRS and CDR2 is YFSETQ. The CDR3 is CASSLVQRRTDTQYF. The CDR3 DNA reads TGCGCCAGCAGCTTGGTTCAGCGGCGCACAGATACGCAGTATTTT.

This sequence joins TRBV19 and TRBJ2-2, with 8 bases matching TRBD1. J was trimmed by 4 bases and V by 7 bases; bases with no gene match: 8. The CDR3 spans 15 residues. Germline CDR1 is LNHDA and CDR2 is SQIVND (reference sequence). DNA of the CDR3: TGTGCCAGTAACATCGGACAGGGTGGCACCGGGGAGCTGTTTTTT. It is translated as CASNIGQGGTGELFF.

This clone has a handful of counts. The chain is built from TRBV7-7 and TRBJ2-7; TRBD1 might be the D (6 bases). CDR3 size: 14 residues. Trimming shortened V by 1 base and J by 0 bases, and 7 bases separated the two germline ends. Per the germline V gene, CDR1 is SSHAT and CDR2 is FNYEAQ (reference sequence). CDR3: CASSLGQASYEQYF. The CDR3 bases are TGTGCCAGCAGCTTAGGACAGGCCTCCTACGAGCAGTACTTC.

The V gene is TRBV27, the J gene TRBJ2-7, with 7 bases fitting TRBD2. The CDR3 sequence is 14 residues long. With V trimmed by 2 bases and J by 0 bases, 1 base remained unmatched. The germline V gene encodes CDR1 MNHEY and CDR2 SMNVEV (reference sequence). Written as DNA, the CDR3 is TGTGCCAGCAGTTTACGGGAGGCCTCCTACGAGCAGTACTTC. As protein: CASSLREASYEQYF.

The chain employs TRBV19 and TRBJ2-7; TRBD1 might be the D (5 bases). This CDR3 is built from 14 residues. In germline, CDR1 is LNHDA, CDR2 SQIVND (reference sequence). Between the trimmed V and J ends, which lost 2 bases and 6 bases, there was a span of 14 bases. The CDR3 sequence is CASSILGQGIEQYF. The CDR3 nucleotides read TGTGCCAGTAGTATACTAGGCCAGGGCATCGAGCAGTACTTC.

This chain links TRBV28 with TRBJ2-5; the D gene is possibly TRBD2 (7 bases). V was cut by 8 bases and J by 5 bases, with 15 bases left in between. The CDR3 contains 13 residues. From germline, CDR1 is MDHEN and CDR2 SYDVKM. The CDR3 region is CASGGGAGETQYF. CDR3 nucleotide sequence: TGTGCCAGCGGAGGGGGGGCTGGGGAGACCCAGTACTTC.

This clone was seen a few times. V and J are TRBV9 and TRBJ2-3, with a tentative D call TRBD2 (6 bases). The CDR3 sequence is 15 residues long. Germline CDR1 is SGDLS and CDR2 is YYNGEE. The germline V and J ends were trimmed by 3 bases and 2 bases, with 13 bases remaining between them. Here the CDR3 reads CASSALGGYTDTQYF. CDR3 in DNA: TGTGCCAGCAGCGCCCTCGGGGGATACACAGATACGCAGTATTTT.

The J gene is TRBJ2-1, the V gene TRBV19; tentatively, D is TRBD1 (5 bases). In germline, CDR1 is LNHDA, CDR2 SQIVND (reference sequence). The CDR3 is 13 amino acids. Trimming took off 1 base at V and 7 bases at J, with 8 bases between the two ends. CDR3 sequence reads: CASSIARANEQFF. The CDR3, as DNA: TGTGCCAGTAGTATAGCCAGGGCTAATGAGCAGTTCTTC.